These 18 T cell receptor beta chains came from one sample sequenced in a study of response to subunit inactivated influenza vaccine. TCRdb used MiXCR to reprocess the RT-PCR reads, holding one entry per CDR3 protein. The sample lists about 540,000 distinct CDR3 sequences, 20% to 25% occurring once. A further study also used this sample, focusing on T cells expressing NK-cell markers. That study reports: cDNA encoding TCR beta was synthesized via 5'RACE template switching incorporating UMIs.

Specimen: CD4+ T cells sorted from PBMCs, collected 11 to 12 days after vaccination. The receptors derive from a man between 50 and 59 years old who received an inactivated influenza vaccine.

The V and J genes are TRBV5-1 and TRBJ2-3, with 13 nucleotides matching TRBD2. V dropped 3 bases and J dropped 2; count of bases not matched to a gene: 3. The CDR3 spans 16 residues. Per the germline V gene, CDR1 is SGHRS and CDR2 is YFSETQ. DNA of the CDR3: TGCGCCAGCAGCTCTGGGACTAGCGGGGACACAGATACGCAGTATTTT. Amino acids: CASSSGTSGDTDTQYF.

The V gene is TRBV12-3 or TRBV12-4, the J gene TRBJ1-3; 8 positions match TRBD1. After removal of 4 bases from V and 0 bases from J, the junction contained 5 bases not matched to a gene. The CDR3 runs to 16 residues. The CDR3, as DNA: TGTGCCAGCAGTTACCTCGGACAGGGCTCTGGAAACACCATATATTTT. This translates into CASSYLGQGSGNTIYF.

The CDR3 region has the DNA TGCGCCAGCAGTGAGTCCGGCAAGGATTATGGCTACACCTTC. It codes for CASSESGKDYGYTF. The chain is built from TRBV10-1 and TRBJ1-2; D gene uncertain. The V end lost 0 bases, the J end lost 5 bases, and 10 bases lay between the germline ends. This CDR3 region has 14 residues. Germline CDR1 WNHNN, CDR2 SYGVQD (reference sequence).

The V and J genes are TRBV2 and TRBJ2-3; D is perhaps TRBD2 (6 bases). This CDR3 is built from 15 residues. The V gene lost 10 bases and the J gene lost 2 bases, with 19 bases spanning the gap. CDR1 and CDR2 from the germline V gene are SNHLY and FYNNEI. The CDR3 protein is CANNPGTGLTDTQYF. The CDR3 nucleotides are TGTGCCAACAACCCAGGGACTGGTCTCACAGATACGCAGTATTTT.

Notes on this clonotype: An end of the junction differs from the germline gene, which may be a read error. This chain uses TRBV25-1 with TRBJ1-2; D not resolved. This CDR3 contains 15 residues. Germline loops: CDR1 MGHDK, CDR2 SYGVNS. CDR3 nucleotide sequence: TGTGCCGGCAGTGATTCGGGAGGGTCCAACTATGGCTACACCTTC. It yields the protein CAGSDSGGSNYGYTF.

The chain has TRBV20-1 and TRBJ1-3, with 10 bases matching TRBD1. The germline V gene has CDR1 DFQATT and CDR2 SNEGSKA (reference sequence). The CDR3 spans 17 residues. With V trimmed by 0 bases and J by 3 bases, 8 bases remained unmatched. The CDR3 nucleotides are TGCAGTGCTAGAGAAACAGCCGGGACAGGGGTTGGAAACACCATATATTTT. Translated, it gives CSARETAGTGVGNTIYF.

The rearrangement links TRBV20-1 to TRBJ1-5; D gene unclear. V was trimmed by 1 base and J by 5 bases, leaving 12 bases between them. Germline CDR1 DFQATT, CDR2 SNEGSKA (reference sequence). CDR3 length: 14 residues. The CDR3 nucleotides are TGCAGTGCTAGAGGTGCAGTGACCGATCAGCCCCAGCATTTT. Its protein product is CSARGAVTDQPQHF.

This clonotype was recorded a few times. The chain joins TRBV7-2 to TRBJ2-7, with TRBD2 matching 8 bases. J was trimmed by 1 base and V by 5 bases; bases with no gene match: 7. The CDR3 runs 15 residues. CDR1 is SGHTA, CDR2 FQGNSA, per germline. CDR3 protein: CASSATSGGSYEQYF. Here the CDR3 DNA reads TGTGCCAGCAGCGCCACTAGCGGTGGGTCCTACGAGCAGTACTTC.

The V call is TRBV5-5, the J call TRBJ2-5; D could derive from TRBD1 or TRBD2 (6 bases each). The CDR3 has 14 amino acids. In germline, CDR1 is SGHKS, CDR2 YYEKEE (reference sequence). V lost 5 bases and J 5 bases, leaving 16 bases between the germline ends. DNA for the CDR3: TGTGCCAGCAGTCGTAGGGGGGTCGGGGAGACCCAGTACTTC. This translates into CASSRRGVGETQYF. Filled out from reference TRBV5-5 and TRBJ2-5, the complete variable domain reads DAGVTQSPTHLIKTRGQQVTLRCSPISGHKSVSWYQQVLGQGPQFIFQYYEKEERGRGNFPDRFSARQFPNYSSELNVNALLLGDSALYLCASSRRGVGETQYFGPGTRLLVL.

The V gene is TRBV27, the J gene TRBJ2-1; the match to TRBD2 covers 9 bases. With V trimmed by 8 bases and J by 8 bases, 13 bases remained unmatched. Per germline, CDR1 MNHEY and CDR2 SMNVEV (reference sequence). This CDR3 contains 15 residues. The CDR3 nucleotides read TGTGCCAGCTTAAACGCGGGGGGGCGGTACTATGAGCAGTTCTTC. Translated, it gives CASLNAGGRYYEQFF.

The chain is built from TRBV6-2 or TRBV6-3 and TRBJ2-3; D remains unclear. Trimming shortened V by 6 bases and J by 5 bases, and 9 bases separated the two germline ends. CDR1 MNHEY and CDR2 SVGEGT come from the germline V gene. The CDR3 totals 12 residues. The CDR3, as DNA: TGTGCCAGCAGACACCCGGGAGATACGCAGTATTTT. It translates to CASRHPGDTQYF.

The CDR3 nucleotides read TGCGCCAGCAACAAGGGGGGGGGCAGGGACACTGAAGCTTTCTTT. Translated: CASNKGGGRDTEAFF. This sequence joins TRBV5-1 and TRBJ1-1; the D gene is possibly TRBD1 (6 bases). The germline gives CDR1 SGHRS, CDR2 YFSETQ. The CDR3 is made up of 15 amino acids. V was trimmed by 6 bases and J by 3 bases, leaving 18 bases between them. Using reference TRBV5-1 and TRBJ1-1 for the parts outside the CDR3, the full variable domain is KAGVTQTPRYLIKTRGQQVTLSCSPISGHRSVSWYQQTPGQGLQFLFEYFSETQRNKGNFPGRFSGRQFSNSRSEMNVSTLELGDSALYLCASNKGGGRDTEAFFGQGTRLTVV.

This chain links TRBV6-2 or TRBV6-3 with TRBJ2-2; D may be TRBD2 (5 bases). The CDR3 is 15 residues long. Trimming removed 2 bases at V and 8 bases at J, with 15 bases between. Looked up from germline, CDR1 is MNHEY and CDR2 is SVGEGT. CDR3 in amino acids: CASSYKRIQVGELFF. CDR3 coding DNA: TGTGCCAGCAGTTACAAGCGGATCCAAGTAGGGGAGCTGTTTTTT.

The rearrangement joins TRBV28 to TRBJ2-2; D is ambiguous. V lost 7 bases, J lost 5 bases, and 11 bases lay in between. Germline values: CDR1 MDHEN, CDR2 SYDVKM. The CDR3 covers 13 residues. The CDR3 coding sequence is TGTGCCAGCACCCATCGGCGGACCGGGGAGCTGTTTTTT. It yields the protein CASTHRRTGELFF.

This clonotype turned up a few times. The chain carries TRBV6-5 and TRBJ2-6; TRBD2 is a possible D gene (5 bases). This CDR3 spans 17 amino acids. V was trimmed by 2 bases and J by 0 bases, leaving 11 bases between them. Germline V gene data show CDR1 as MNHEY and CDR2 as SVGAGI. The CDR3 loop is CASSYGLISSGANVLTF. DNA of the CDR3: TGTGCCAGCAGTTACGGACTCATAAGCTCTGGGGCCAACGTCCTGACTTTC.

The chain couples TRBV20-1 to TRBJ2-7; 8 bases are a match to TRBD1. Trimming cost V 3 bases and J 0 bases; bases outside gene matches: 7. The CDR3 has 15 residues. The V gene's germline CDR1 is DFQATT and CDR2 SNEGSKA (reference sequence). The DNA for the CDR3 is TGCAGTGCTAGTGCACATGACAGGGGCTCCTACGAGCAGTACTTC. This sequence encodes CSASAHDRGSYEQYF.

J is TRBJ2-5 and V is TRBV7-2; 7 nucleotides agree with TRBD2. The ends lost 5 bases at V and 7 bases at J; junction bases unmatched: 13. The germline V gene has CDR1 SGHTA and CDR2 FQGNSA. The CDR3 has 15 residues. The CDR3 DNA follows: TGTGCCAGCAGCCTCCCCGGGACTCTAGCGGTGACCCAGTACTTC. It is translated as CASSLPGTLAVTQYF.

The chain is built from TRBV15 and TRBJ1-2; D is ambiguous. V shed 0 bases and J shed 4 bases, with 6 bases lying between them. This CDR3 has 13 amino acids. Germline CDR1 and CDR2: LNHNV and YYDKDF (reference sequence). The CDR3: CATSREEGYGYTF. The CDR3 DNA reads TGTGCCACCAGCAGAGAAGAGGGCTATGGCTACACCTTC.